This T cell receptor beta chain appears in the sequencing data of a study of blood T cell repertoires in COVID-19 (TCRdb year 2020). Study-wide context: Collaborator samples came from the United States, Italy and Spain and covered acute and convalescent phases of COVID-19. Nearly every sample came with metadata listing a de-identified subject ID, COVID-19 status, age in years and sex. HLA class I and class II types, where available, came from metadata supplied by the sample provider rather than from assay-based typing. Samples came from the ongoing ImmuneRACE study (first 160 participants) plus 1,254 subjects from 6 global collaborators. The repertoires were released in a freely available public database meant as a resource for research on the immune response to SARS-CoV-2. The material from the prospective study consisted of cDNA or gDNA derived from T cells, B-cell-depleted T cells, or PBMCs. The dataset comprised deeply sampled blood TCRbeta repertoires from subjects exposed to, actively infected with, or recovered from COVID-19.

The immunoSEQ Assay, a bias-controlled multiplex PCR, was used to amplify TCRbeta CDR3 regions from genomic DNA. As for the original processing: Within the assay, amplification of reference gene primers was used to estimate how many nucleated cells each sample contained. To quantify the absolute abundance of each unique TCRbeta CDR3 rearrangement, sequence reads were collapsed and filtered. For each sample, productive Simpson clonality was calculated as the square root of Simpson's diversity index over productive rearrangements. This is the immuneACCESS table as TCRdb keeps it, with only in-frame sequences that have V and J called. A part of the clones is gone; compared with another copy, unresolved V genes explain less than half, and the rest is unexplained. V, J and clone size are those of that table, while D and trimming were read from the DNA. For this sample there are approximately 140,000 clones; about four fifths appear just once. About 1.6% of the sample goes to the ten largest clones.

Study-level results and caveats: Clinical and demographic metadata were provided uncurated, with the amount varying by source and participant.

Remarks on this clone: The antigen this receptor binds is unknown. No quality values exist for individual bases; no much larger clone is one base distant.

The CDR3, cysteine through phenylalanine, is 16 amino acids long. Here the CDR3 DNA is all that survives: 48 bases in frame from base 1. The germline V and J ends show losses of 4 bases and 1 base respectively, and no gene match explains 9 bases of the junction. From the germline V gene (reference sequence), CDR1 is LNHDA and CDR2 is SQIVND. The collaborating institutions used their own protocols to collect whole blood in K2EDTA tubes. For TCRbeta analysis, collaborators shipped samples as frozen whole blood, isolated PBMCs, or DNA extracted from either of those sample types. The sequence was obtained from a human donor in a cohort sampled during active COVID-19. The chain joins TRBV19 to TRBJ2-5, and TRBD1 aligns with 7 junction nucleotides. The sample comprised peripheral blood. The CDR3 protein sequence reads: CASSTPRQGPQETQYF. Here is the DNA: TGTGCCAGTAGTACCCCCCGACAGGGCCCCCAAGAGACCCAGTACTTC. Outside the CDR3, residues come from the reference TRBV19 and TRBJ2-5 proteins, so the full variable domain is: DGGITQSPKYLFRKEGQNVTLSCEQNLNHDAMYWYRQDPGQGLRLIYYSQIVNDFQKGDIAEGYSVSREKKESFPLTVTSAQKNPTAFYLCASSTPRQGPQETQYFGPGTRLLVL.